The rows below give T cell receptor beta chains drawn from one sample of a study of blood T cells in healthy people across ages. TCRdb reprocessed the 5' RACE reads with MiXCR, giving one entry per CDR3 protein. The table records 800,000 to 950,000 distinct CDR3 sequences, approximately 49% of them present only once. Sequencing was performed on blood. The receptor set was obtained from a man aged 25 to 45 in good health. Each CDR3 is given with its conserved first and last residue.

TRBV7-2,TRBJ2-7,CASQFRVLSSYEQYF
TRBV4-3,TRBJ2-7,CASSQDPGLEQYF
TRBV28,TRBJ2-6,CASSFSTAGANVLTF
TRBV7-2,TRBJ2-1,CASSADRGGEQFF
TRBV9,TRBJ2-1,CASSALSGGAYNEQFF
TRBV3-1,TRBJ2-7,CASSTAYEQYF
TRBV9,TRBJ2-2,CASSPRLVAGNTGELFF
TRBV6-4,TRBJ2-3,CASSDSAGADTQYF
TRBV5-1,TRBJ1-1,CASSFSGLDTEAFF
TRBV18,TRBJ2-7,CASSPAVDYEQYF
TRBV28,TRBJ1-2,CASSSPDRGLCGYTF
TRBV18,TRBJ2-3,CASSPLGHSTDTQYF
TRBV28,TRBJ2-5,CASSSSDRETQYF
TRBV7-9,TRBJ2-1,CASSSRLGLATNEQFF
TRBV6-2/TRBV6-3,TRBJ2-1,CASSYWKYNEQFF
TRBV29-1,TRBJ2-3,CSVEDGGWGGRLHTQYF
TRBV12-3/TRBV12-4,TRBJ1-1,CASSLHMNTEAFF
TRBV7-6,TRBJ2-5,CASSPPGLIGTQYF
TRBV18,TRBJ2-5,CASSPSDARTQYF
TRBV7-9,TRBJ1-1,CAIGQGMNTEAFF
TRBV29-1,TRBJ2-1,CSVAGGPSNEQFF
TRBV7-7,TRBJ2-2,CASSPQYAGELFF
TRBV14,TRBJ2-1,CASRGRGSYNEQFF
TRBV15,TRBJ2-3,CATSKIGSGLTDTQYF
TRBV30,TRBJ2-1,CAWSVRGNEQFF
TRBV6-6,TRBJ1-2,CASRVGGRDYGYTF
TRBV28,-,CASRPDGTESTYEQYF
TRBV7-9,TRBJ2-5,CASSLSYGEAQETQYF
TRBV7-8,TRBJ2-1,CASSSSGTAANNEQFF
TRBV27,TRBJ2-1,CASSAGTGITYNEQFF
TRBV20-1,-,CSAPASTYEQYF
TRBV9,TRBJ2-5,CASNVTPSQETQYF
TRBV3-1,TRBJ2-1,CASSQVTLGGDHYNEQFF
TRBV27,TRBJ2-7,CASSLSRAGTGSHNEQYF
TRBV29-1,TRBJ2-1,CSVATASYNEQFF
TRBV29-1,TRBJ2-7,CSVVQDEQYF
TRBV20-1,TRBJ2-1,CSARPGLGNNEQFF
TRBV5-1,TRBJ2-2,CASSPTSGGLGSGELFF
TRBV6-1,TRBJ2-7,CASRPLAGGPYEQYF
TRBV20-1,TRBJ2-7,CSARRVRAASYEQYF
TRBV7-2,TRBJ2-3,CASKLAGVADTQYF
TRBV14,-,CASSLNFGTPEETQYF
TRBV27,TRBJ2-1,CASSQRQGSQFF
TRBV10-3,TRBJ2-7,CAISESFEGQGEQYF
TRBV29-1,-,CSVGTSGPFEQYF
TRBV20-1,TRBJ2-5,CSARALAGYQETQYF
TRBV5-1,TRBJ2-7,CASSGDRSGSSYEQYF